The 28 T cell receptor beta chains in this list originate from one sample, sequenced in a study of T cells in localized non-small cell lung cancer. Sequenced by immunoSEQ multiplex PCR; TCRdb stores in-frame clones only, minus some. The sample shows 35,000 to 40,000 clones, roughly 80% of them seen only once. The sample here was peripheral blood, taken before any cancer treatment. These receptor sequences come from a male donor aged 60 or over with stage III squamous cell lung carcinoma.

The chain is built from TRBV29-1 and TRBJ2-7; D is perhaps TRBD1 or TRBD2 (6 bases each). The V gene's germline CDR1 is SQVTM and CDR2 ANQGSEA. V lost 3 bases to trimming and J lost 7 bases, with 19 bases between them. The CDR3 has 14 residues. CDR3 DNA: TGCAGCGTTGACTCGAATTTCGGGGGCGGAGAGCAGTACTTC. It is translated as CSVDSNFGGGEQYF.

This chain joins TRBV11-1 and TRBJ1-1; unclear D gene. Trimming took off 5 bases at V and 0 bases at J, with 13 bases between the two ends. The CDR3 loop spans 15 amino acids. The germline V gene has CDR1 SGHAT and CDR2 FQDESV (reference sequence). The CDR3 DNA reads TGTGCCAGCAGCCCAGGACGGTTCATGAACACTGAAGCTTTCTTT. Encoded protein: CASSPGRFMNTEAFF.

The DNA of the CDR3 is TGTGCCAGCAGCACTCAGGGTAACTATGGCTACACCTTC. It is translated as CASSTQGNYGYTF. V is TRBV7-9 and J is TRBJ1-2, with D maybe TRBD1 (5 bases). V was shortened by 5 bases and J by 1 base, with 8 bases between the two germline ends. The CDR3 length is 13 residues. Germline CDR1 is SEHNR and CDR2 is FQNEAQ (reference sequence).

CDR3 sequence reads: CASSAALKEPQHF. The CDR3 nucleotides read TGTGCCAGCAGTGCTGCCCTGAAGGAGCCCCAGCATTTT. This chain connects TRBV6-1 to TRBJ1-5; D gene unclear. CDR1 is MNHNS and CDR2 is SASEGT in the germline V gene. Trimming took 4 bases from V and 8 from J, leaving 12 bases between them. The length of the CDR3 is 13 residues.

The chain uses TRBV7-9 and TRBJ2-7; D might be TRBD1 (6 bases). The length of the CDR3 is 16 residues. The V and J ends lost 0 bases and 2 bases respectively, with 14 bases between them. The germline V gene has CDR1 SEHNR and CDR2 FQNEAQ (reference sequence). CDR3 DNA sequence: TGTGCCAGCAGCTTAGCAACAGGGCCAACAACCTACGAGCAGTACTTC. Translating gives CASSLATGPTTYEQYF.

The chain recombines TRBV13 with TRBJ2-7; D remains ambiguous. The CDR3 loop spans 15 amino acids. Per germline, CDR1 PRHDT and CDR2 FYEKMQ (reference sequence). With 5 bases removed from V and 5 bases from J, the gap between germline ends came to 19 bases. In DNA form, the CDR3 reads TGTGCCAGCAGCGAGAGGAAAGCCCCAGAGGACGAGCAGTACTTC. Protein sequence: CASSERKAPEDEQYF.

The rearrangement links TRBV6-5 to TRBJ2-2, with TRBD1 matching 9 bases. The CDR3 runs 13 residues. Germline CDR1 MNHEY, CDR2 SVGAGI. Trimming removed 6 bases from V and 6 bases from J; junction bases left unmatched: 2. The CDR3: CASRDRGPGELFF. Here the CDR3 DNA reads TGTGCCAGCAGGGACAGGGGCCCCGGGGAGCTGTTTTTT.

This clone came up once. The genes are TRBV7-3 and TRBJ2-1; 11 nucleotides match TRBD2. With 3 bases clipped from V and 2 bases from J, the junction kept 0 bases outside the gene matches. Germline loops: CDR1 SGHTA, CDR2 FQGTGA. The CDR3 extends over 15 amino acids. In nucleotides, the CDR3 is TGTGCCAGCAGCTTGACTAGCGGGGCCTACAATGAGCAGTTCTTC. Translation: CASSLTSGAYNEQFF.

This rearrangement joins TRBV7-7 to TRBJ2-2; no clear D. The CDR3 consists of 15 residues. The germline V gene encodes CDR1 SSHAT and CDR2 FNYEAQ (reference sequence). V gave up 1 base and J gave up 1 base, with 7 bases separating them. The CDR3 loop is CASSLGEGNTGELFF. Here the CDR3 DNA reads TGTGCCAGCAGCTTAGGTGAAGGGAACACCGGGGAGCTGTTTTTT.

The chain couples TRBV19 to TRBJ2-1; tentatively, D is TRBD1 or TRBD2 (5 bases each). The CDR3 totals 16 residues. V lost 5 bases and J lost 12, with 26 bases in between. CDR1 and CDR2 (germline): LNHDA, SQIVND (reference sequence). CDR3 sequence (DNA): TGTGCCAGTAGTCCCCAGGGCGCAGGGAGCCTTGGGGGGCAGTTCTTC. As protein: CASSPQGAGSLGGQFF. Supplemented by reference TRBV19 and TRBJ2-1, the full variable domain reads DGGITQSPKYLFRKEGQNVTLSCEQNLNHDAMYWYRQDPGQGLRLIYYSQIVNDFQKGDIAEGYSVSREKKESFPLTVTSAQKNPTAFYLCASSPQGAGSLGGQFFGPGTRLTVL.

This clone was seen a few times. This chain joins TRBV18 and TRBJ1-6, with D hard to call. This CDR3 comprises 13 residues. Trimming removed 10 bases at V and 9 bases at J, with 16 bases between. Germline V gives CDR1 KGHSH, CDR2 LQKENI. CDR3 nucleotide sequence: TGTGCCACCTCTCTGGGGATCGGTTCACCCCTCCACTTT. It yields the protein CATSLGIGSPLHF.

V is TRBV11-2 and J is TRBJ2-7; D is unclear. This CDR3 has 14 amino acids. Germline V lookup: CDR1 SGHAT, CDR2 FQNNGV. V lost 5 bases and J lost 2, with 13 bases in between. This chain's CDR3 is CASSPMDHAYEQYF. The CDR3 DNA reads TGTGCCAGCAGCCCTATGGACCATGCCTACGAGCAGTACTTC.

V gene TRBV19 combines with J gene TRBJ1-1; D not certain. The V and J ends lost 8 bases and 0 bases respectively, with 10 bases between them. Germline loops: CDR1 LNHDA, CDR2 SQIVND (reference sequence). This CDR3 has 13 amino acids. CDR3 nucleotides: TGTGCCAGTTCCCGGACGGTGAACACTGAAGCTTTCTTT. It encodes CASSRTVNTEAFF.

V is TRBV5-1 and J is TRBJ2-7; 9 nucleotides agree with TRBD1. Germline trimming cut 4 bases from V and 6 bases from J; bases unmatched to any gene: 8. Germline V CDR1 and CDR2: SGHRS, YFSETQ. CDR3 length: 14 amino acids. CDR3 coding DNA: TGCGCCAGCAGCACGGGACAGGGCGGAGGCGAGCAGTACTTC. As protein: CASSTGQGGGEQYF.

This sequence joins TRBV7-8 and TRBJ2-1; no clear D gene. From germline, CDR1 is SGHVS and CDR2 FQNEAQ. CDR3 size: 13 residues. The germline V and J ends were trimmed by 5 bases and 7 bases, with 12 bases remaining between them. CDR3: CASSLQGKNEQFF. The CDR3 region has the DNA TGTGCCAGCAGCCTGCAAGGAAAGAATGAGCAGTTCTTC.

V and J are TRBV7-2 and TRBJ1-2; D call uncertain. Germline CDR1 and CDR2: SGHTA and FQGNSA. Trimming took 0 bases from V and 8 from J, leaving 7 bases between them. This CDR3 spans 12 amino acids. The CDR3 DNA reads TGTGCCAGCAGCTTAGCAGGGATCGGCTACACCTTC. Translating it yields CASSLAGIGYTF.

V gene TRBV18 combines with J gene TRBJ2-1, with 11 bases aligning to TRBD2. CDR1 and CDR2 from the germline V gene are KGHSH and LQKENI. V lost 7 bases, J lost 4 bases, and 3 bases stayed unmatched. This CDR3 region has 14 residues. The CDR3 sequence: CASLGTSGYNEQFF. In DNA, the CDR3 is TGTGCCAGCTTAGGGACTAGCGGATACAATGAGCAGTTCTTC.

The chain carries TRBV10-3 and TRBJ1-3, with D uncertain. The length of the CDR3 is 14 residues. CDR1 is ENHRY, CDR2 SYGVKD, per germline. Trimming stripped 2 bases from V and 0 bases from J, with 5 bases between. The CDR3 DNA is TGTGCCATCAGTGAGGACATCTCTGGAAACACCATATATTTT. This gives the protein CAISEDISGNTIYF.

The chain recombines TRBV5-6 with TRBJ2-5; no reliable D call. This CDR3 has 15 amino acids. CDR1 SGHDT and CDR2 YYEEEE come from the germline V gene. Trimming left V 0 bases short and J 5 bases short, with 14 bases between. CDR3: CASSLEFRRPETQYF. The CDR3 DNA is TGTGCCAGCAGCTTGGAGTTTCGGCGGCCGGAGACCCAGTACTTC.

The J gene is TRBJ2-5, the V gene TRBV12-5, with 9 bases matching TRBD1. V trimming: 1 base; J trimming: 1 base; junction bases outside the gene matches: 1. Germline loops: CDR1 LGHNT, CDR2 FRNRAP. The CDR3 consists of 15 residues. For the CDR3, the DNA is TGTGCTAGTGGTTTGGGACAGGGGGGCCAAGAGACCCAGTACTTC. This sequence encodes CASGLGQGGQETQYF.

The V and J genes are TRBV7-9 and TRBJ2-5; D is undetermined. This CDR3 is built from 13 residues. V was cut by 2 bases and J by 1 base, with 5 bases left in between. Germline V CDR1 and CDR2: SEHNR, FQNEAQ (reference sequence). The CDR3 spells CASSLSIQETQYF. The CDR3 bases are TGTGCCAGCAGCTTAAGCATCCAAGAGACCCAGTACTTC. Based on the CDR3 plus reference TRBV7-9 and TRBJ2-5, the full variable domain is DTGVSQNPRHKITKRGQNVTFRCDPISEHNRLYWYRQTLGQGPEFLTYFQNEAQLEKSRLLSDRFSAERPKGSFSTLEIQRTEQGDSAMYLCASSLSIQETQYFGPGTRLLVL.

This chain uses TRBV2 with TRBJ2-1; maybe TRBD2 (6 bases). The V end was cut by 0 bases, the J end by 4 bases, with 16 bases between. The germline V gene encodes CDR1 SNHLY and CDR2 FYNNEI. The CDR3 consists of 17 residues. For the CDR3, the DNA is TGTGCCAGCAGTGAAGCAGGCAGGGCGGGGAATTACAATGAGCAGTTCTTC. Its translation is CASSEAGRAGNYNEQFF.

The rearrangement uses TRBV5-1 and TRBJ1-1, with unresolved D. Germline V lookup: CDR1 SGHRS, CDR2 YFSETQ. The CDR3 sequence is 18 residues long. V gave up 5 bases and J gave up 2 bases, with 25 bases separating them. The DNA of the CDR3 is TGCGCCAGCAGTTCAACCCCGGGATCCAAAAAGCTAAACACTGAAGCTTTCTTT. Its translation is CASSSTPGSKKLNTEAFF.

The CDR3 is CASSLGQGTLMIYEQYF. In DNA, the CDR3 is TGTGCCAGCAGCTTAGGGCAGGGCACGCTCATGATCTACGAGCAGTACTTC. The J gene is TRBJ2-5, the V gene TRBV7-8, with D possibly TRBD1 on 5 matching bases. The DNA end is more similar to TRBJ2-7, so the J call may be wrong. CDR1 and CDR2 from the germline V gene are SGHVS and FQNEAQ. This CDR3 spans 17 amino acids.

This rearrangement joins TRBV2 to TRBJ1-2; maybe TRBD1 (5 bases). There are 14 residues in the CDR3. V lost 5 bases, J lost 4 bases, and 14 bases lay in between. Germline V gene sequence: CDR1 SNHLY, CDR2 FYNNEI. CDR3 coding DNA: TGTGCCAGCAGTATTCAGGGAGGCGGCTATGGCTACACCTTC. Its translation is CASSIQGGGYGYTF.

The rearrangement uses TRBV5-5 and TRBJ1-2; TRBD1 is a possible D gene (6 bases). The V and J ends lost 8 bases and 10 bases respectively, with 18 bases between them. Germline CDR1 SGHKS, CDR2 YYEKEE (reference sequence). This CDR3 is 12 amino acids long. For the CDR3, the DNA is TGTGCCAGTAAACGCGAACAGGGTGCCTACACCTTC. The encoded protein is CASKREQGAYTF.

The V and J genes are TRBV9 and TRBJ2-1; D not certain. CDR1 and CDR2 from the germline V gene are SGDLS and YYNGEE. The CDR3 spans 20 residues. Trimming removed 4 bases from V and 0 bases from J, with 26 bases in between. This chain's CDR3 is CASSPSRLGESRFSYNEQFF. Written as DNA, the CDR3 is TGTGCCAGCAGCCCCTCCCGATTGGGCGAATCTCGTTTCTCCTACAATGAGCAGTTCTTC.

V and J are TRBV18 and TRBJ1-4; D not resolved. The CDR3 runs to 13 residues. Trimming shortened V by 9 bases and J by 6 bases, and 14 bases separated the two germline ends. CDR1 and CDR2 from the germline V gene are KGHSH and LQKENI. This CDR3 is CASGRGSDEKLFF. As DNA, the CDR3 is TGTGCCAGTGGGCGGGGTTCGGATGAAAAACTGTTTTTT.